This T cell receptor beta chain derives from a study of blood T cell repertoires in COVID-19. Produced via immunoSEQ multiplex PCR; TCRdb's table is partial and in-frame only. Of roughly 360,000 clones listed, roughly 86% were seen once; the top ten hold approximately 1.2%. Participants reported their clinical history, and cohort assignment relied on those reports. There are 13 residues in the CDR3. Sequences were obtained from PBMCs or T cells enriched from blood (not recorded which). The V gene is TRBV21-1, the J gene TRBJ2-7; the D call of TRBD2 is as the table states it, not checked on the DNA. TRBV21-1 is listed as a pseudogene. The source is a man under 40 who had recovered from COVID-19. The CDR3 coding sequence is TGTGCCGACAGCTTGGGGGGGATCGACGAGCAGTACTTC. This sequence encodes CADSLGGIDEQYF.